A single sample is the source of the 32 T cell receptor beta chains below, sequenced in a study of Graves' ophthalmopathy and Graves' hyperthyroidism. Amplification of TCR beta CDR3 regions used RNA transcripts. HTBI primers served in a first-round RT-PCR, which a second-round multiplex PCR followed. TCRdb recomputed calls from the multiplex PCR reads with MiXCR, one row per CDR3 protein. The data contain about 550,000 distinct CDR3 sequences, roughly 39% of them singletons. Input material: peripheral blood or thyroid tissue (not recorded which). These receptors came from an adult man with Graves' hyperthyroidism.

The chain has TRBV20-1 and TRBJ2-7, with D perhaps TRBD2 (5 bases). With 4 bases removed from V and 0 bases from J, the gap between germline ends came to 16 bases. The CDR3 spans 15 residues. CDR1 is DFQATT, CDR2 SNEGSKA, per germline (reference sequence). The CDR3 DNA reads as TGCAGTGCTACGCGGACGGGAAATAGCTCCTACGAGCAGTACTTC. Translation: CSATRTGNSSYEQYF.

The table lists this clonotype with many counts. CDR3 in DNA: TGTGCCAGCAGCATGGGACTAGTGTACGAGCAGTACTTC. This encodes CASSMGLVYEQYF. The rearrangement links TRBV7-9 to TRBJ2-7, with 8 bases aligning to TRBD2. This CDR3 region has 13 residues. Germline V gene sequence: CDR1 SEHNR, CDR2 FQNEAQ (reference sequence). The junction had 4 bases not matched to a gene; V was cut back by 5 bases and J by 4 bases.

In this sample, this clonotype turned up many times. For the CDR3, the DNA is TGCAGCGGAGACAGGGGGACGAACACTGAAGCTTTCTTT. This gives the protein CSGDRGTNTEAFF. The chain employs TRBV29-1 and TRBJ1-1; 9 positions agree with TRBD1. Germline-derived CDR1 and CDR2 are SQVTM and ANQGSEA. This CDR3 region has 13 residues. V gave up 7 bases and J gave up 1 base; unmatched junction bases: 4.

This clonotype has at least ten counts. CDR3 region: CASSLTRTSGSEFEQYF. The DNA of the CDR3 is TGTGCCAGCAGCCTAACCCGGACTAGCGGGAGCGAATTCGAGCAGTACTTC. V usage is TRBV7-9 and J usage is TRBJ2-7; 13 positions match TRBD2. The CDR3 loop spans 17 amino acids. The trim removed 5 bases at V and 6 bases at J, leaving 13 bases unmatched. From germline, CDR1 is SEHNR and CDR2 FQNEAQ (reference sequence).

The gene calls are TRBV2 and TRBJ1-1; D ambiguous. CDR1 and CDR2 (germline): SNHLY, FYNNEI. Trimming took 7 bases from V and 1 from J, leaving 10 bases between them. The CDR3 totals 13 residues. The CDR3 DNA follows: TGTGCCAGCATACCGGGGAGGAACACTGAAGCTTTCTTT. Its translation: CASIPGRNTEAFF.

This clonotype has ten or more counts. The rearrangement uses TRBV4-1 and TRBJ2-7; D is unclear. The CDR3 runs 13 residues. V was clipped by 5 bases and J by 0 bases, with 8 bases between them. Per the germline V gene, CDR1 is MGHRA and CDR2 is YSYEKL. The CDR3 loop reads CASSTQISYEQYF. The CDR3 coding sequence is TGCGCCAGCAGCACCCAAATCTCCTACGAGCAGTACTTC.

The gene calls are TRBV7-9 and TRBJ1-2; the match to TRBD1 covers 9 bases. The J segment lost 4 bases and the V segment lost 2 bases, leaving 8 bases of the junction unmatched. This CDR3 spans 16 amino acids. Germline loops: CDR1 SEHNR, CDR2 FQNEAQ (reference sequence). The CDR3 nucleotides read TGTGCCAGCAGCTTAAAGGCGGGACAGGGCCGCTATGGCTACACCTTC. It specifies CASSLKAGQGRYGYTF.

This clonotype has a count of ten or more. The gene calls are TRBV12-3 or TRBV12-4 and TRBJ1-1; TRBD1 is a possible D gene (5 bases). The CDR3 loop spans 13 amino acids. V lost 6 bases and J lost 11, with 19 bases in between. DNA for the CDR3: TGTGCCAGCAGCCCCTTTCCAGGGACCCAGGCTTTCTTT. This sequence encodes CASSPFPGTQAFF.

The chain recombines TRBV7-2 with TRBJ2-2; a weak D match, TRBD2 (5 bases). Trimming left V 2 bases short and J 7 bases short, with 17 bases between. The CDR3 extends over 16 amino acids. The germline V gene encodes CDR1 SGHTA and CDR2 FQGNSA. The CDR3 sequence is CASSLIVGLGDGELFF. DNA of the CDR3: TGTGCCAGCAGCTTAATAGTGGGCCTCGGGGACGGGGAGCTGTTTTTT.

This clonotype was detected many times. This CDR3 reads CAISESSGVNQPQHF. The CDR3 bases are TGTGCCATCAGTGAGTCCTCAGGGGTAAATCAGCCCCAGCATTTT. The chain has TRBV10-3 and TRBJ1-5, with D possibly matching TRBD1 (6 bases). The CDR3 has 15 amino acids. Germline values: CDR1 ENHRY, CDR2 SYGVKD. V gave up 0 bases and J gave up 4 bases, with 10 bases separating them.

This clonotype was counted only a few times. The chain links TRBV5-1 to TRBJ2-5; D gene ambiguous. CDR1 SGHRS and CDR2 YFSETQ come from the germline V gene. V lost 4 bases and J 1 base, leaving 8 bases between the germline ends. The CDR3 has 13 residues. The CDR3 DNA reads TGCGCCAGCAGCCTGCAGGCCCAAGAGACCCAGTACTTC. Residues: CASSLQAQETQYF.

The sample holds many counts of this clonotype. The rearrangement uses TRBV12-3 or TRBV12-4 and TRBJ2-5, with D perhaps TRBD2 (6 bases). V shed 2 bases and J shed 8 bases, with 18 bases lying between them. This CDR3 is built from 15 residues. CDR3 amino acids: CASSLLGLGGATQYF. CDR3 bases: TGTGCCAGCAGTTTATTAGGCTTGGGAGGCGCAACCCAGTACTTC.

There are many counts of this clonotype. The chain links TRBV25-1 to TRBJ1-6; the D is unclear. Looked up from germline, CDR1 is MGHDK and CDR2 is SYGVNS. V dropped 4 bases and J dropped 0 bases, with 10 bases sitting between them. This CDR3 region has 16 residues. The CDR3 DNA reads as TGTGCCAGCAGTGTAGGTTGGAGCTCCTATAATTCACCCCTCCACTTT. Translation: CASSVGWSSYNSPLHF.

This clonotype came up many times. This chain links TRBV15 with TRBJ1-5; D unclear. Germline V lookup: CDR1 LNHNV, CDR2 YYDKDF (reference sequence). V was clipped by 0 bases and J by 4 bases, with 7 bases between them. There are 14 residues in the CDR3. CDR3 residues: CATSREQVNQPQHF. The CDR3 region has the DNA TGTGCCACCAGCAGAGAGCAGGTTAATCAGCCCCAGCATTTT.

CDR3 amino acids: CASSPLLVNQPQHF. The CDR3 DNA reads TGTGCCAGCAGCCCCTTACTGGTCAATCAGCCCCAGCATTTT. V is TRBV10-3 and J is TRBJ1-5; D remains ambiguous. V gave up 10 bases and J gave up 3 bases, with 16 bases separating them. Germline V gives CDR1 ENHRY, CDR2 SYGVKD. The CDR3 sequence is 14 residues long.

This clonotype was seen at least ten times. The rearrangement joins TRBV27 to TRBJ1-2; D gene unclear. The CDR3 is 14 residues long. V gave up 2 bases and J gave up 4 bases, with 11 bases separating them. Germline CDR1 and CDR2: MNHEY and SMNVEV (reference sequence). The chain's CDR3 is CASSLDPRTYGYTF. CDR3 nucleotide sequence: TGTGCCAGCAGTTTAGACCCGAGGACCTATGGCTACACCTTC.

In its sample, this clonotype was seen once. This chain connects TRBV7-9 to TRBJ2-7; TRBD1 matches at 9 bases. With V trimmed by 4 bases and J by 7 bases, 8 bases remained unmatched. This CDR3 region has 14 residues. Germline V gene data show CDR1 as SEHNR and CDR2 as FQNEAQ (reference sequence). The CDR3 DNA follows: TGTGCCAGCAGCTGGGACAGGGTTAAGTGGGAGCAGTACTTC. Amino acid sequence: CASSWDRVKWEQYF.

This clonotype has ten or more counts. The chain recombines TRBV5-1 with TRBJ2-7; D gene unclear. Germline loops: CDR1 SGHRS, CDR2 YFSETQ. The V end lost 4 bases, the J end lost 0 bases, and 11 bases lay between the germline ends. The CDR3 is 14 residues long. The CDR3 bases are TGCGCCAGCAGCACCGGGCCGGCCTCCTACGAGCAGTACTTC. Residues: CASSTGPASYEQYF. Filled out from reference TRBV5-1 and TRBJ2-7, the complete variable domain reads KAGVTQTPRYLIKTRGQQVTLSCSPISGHRSVSWYQQTPGQGLQFLFEYFSETQRNKGNFPGRFSGRQFSNSRSEMNVSTLELGDSALYLCASSTGPASYEQYFGPGTRLTVT.

This clonotype was found many times. The rearrangement links TRBV6-6 to TRBJ1-1; no definite D call. The CDR3 is 14 amino acids. Germline CDR1 and CDR2: MNHNY and SVGAGI (reference sequence). With 7 bases removed from V and 0 bases from J, the gap between germline ends came to 12 bases. The CDR3 DNA reads as TGTGCCAGCACCCTCAGCGAACTGAACACTGAAGCTTTCTTT. Translation: CASTLSELNTEAFF.

This sequence joins TRBV2 and TRBJ1-1; perhaps TRBD1 as D (5 bases). The CDR3 runs to 15 residues. Trimming took 6 bases from V and 1 from J, leaving 15 bases between them. Germline CDR1 and CDR2: SNHLY and FYNNEI. The CDR3 spells CASSHGTAGNTEAFF. The CDR3 nucleotides read TGTGCCAGCAGCCACGGGACCGCGGGGAACACTGAAGCTTTCTTT.

At least ten counts were recorded for this clonotype. The gene calls are TRBV5-1 and TRBJ1-1; 8 bases match TRBD1. CDR3 length equals 14 residues. CDR1 is SGHRS, CDR2 YFSETQ, per germline. J lost 5 bases, V lost 5 bases, and 8 bases had no gene match. CDR3 in DNA: TGCGCCAGCAGGGCGACAGGGGTCGTTACTGAAGCTTTCTTT. Translated, it gives CASRATGVVTEAFF.

This clonotype was observed a few times. This chain joins TRBV12-3 or TRBV12-4 and TRBJ1-2; 8 nucleotides match TRBD1. The length of the CDR3 is 19 residues. J lost 0 bases, V lost 11 bases, and 23 bases had no gene match. The CDR3 loop reads CASYMGEFRQGTTNYGYTF. The CDR3 DNA is TGTGCCTCCTATATGGGCGAGTTTAGACAGGGGACGACTAACTATGGCTACACCTTC.

The chain couples TRBV10-3 to TRBJ2-5; D ambiguous. V was clipped by 6 bases and J by 3 bases, with 11 bases between them. From germline, CDR1 is ENHRY and CDR2 SYGVKD. The CDR3 runs 13 residues. The CDR3 here is CAISLRREETQYF. The CDR3 DNA follows: TGTGCCATCAGCCTCAGGCGCGAAGAGACCCAGTACTTC.

The V call is TRBV5-1, the J call TRBJ2-3; TRBD1 might be the D (6 bases). V dropped 2 bases and J dropped 5 bases, with 9 bases sitting between them. Germline V CDR1 and CDR2: SGHRS, YFSETQ. The CDR3 extends over 13 amino acids. CDR3 nucleotide sequence: TGCGCCAGCAGCTTCCAGGGGCAAGATACGCAGTATTTT. It codes for CASSFQGQDTQYF.

About this clonotype itself: With a much larger clone just one base away, this may be a read error. The chain employs TRBV6-1 and TRBJ1-2, with D perhaps matching TRBD1 (5 bases). Trimming took off 7 bases at V and 14 bases at J, with 23 bases between the two ends. Germline CDR1 is MNHNS and CDR2 is SASEGT. This CDR3 has 13 residues. Here the CDR3 DNA reads TGTGCCAGCAATTATTTTACAGACGGGGACCCAACCTTC. Its translation is CASNYFTDGDPTF.

The count of this clonotype is one. A junction boundary mismatches the germline segment, possibly from a read error. V is TRBV7-2 and J is TRBJ1-1; unclear D gene. Germline values: CDR1 SGHTA, CDR2 FQGNSA. The CDR3 has 13 residues. The chain's CDR3 is CASSLDWNSEAFF. CDR3 coding DNA: TGTGCCAGCAGCTTAGATTGGAACTCTGAAGCTTTCTTT.

Ten or more counts support this clonotype. The V and J genes are TRBV5-4 and TRBJ1-5; D is possibly TRBD1 (5 bases). Trimming removed 4 bases from V and 4 bases from J, with 12 bases in between. Looked up from germline, CDR1 is SGHNT and CDR2 is YYREEE (reference sequence). The CDR3 length is 14 residues. As DNA, the CDR3 is TGTGCCAGCAGCGACGGGACCGCAAATCAGCCCCAGCATTTT. Translating gives CASSDGTANQPQHF.

V is TRBV27 and J is TRBJ2-2; 9 positions agree with TRBD2. With V trimmed by 8 bases and J by 7 bases, 11 bases remained unmatched. This CDR3 is 15 amino acids long. Germline V CDR1 and CDR2: MNHEY, SMNVEV (reference sequence). The CDR3 sequence is CASALWRGGGGELFF. CDR3 DNA sequence: TGTGCCAGCGCGCTGTGGCGGGGGGGTGGCGGGGAGCTGTTTTTT.

This clonotype was found many times. This chain connects TRBV5-8 to TRBJ2-7; TRBD1 might be the D (6 bases). The V and J ends lost 4 bases and 5 bases respectively, with 28 bases between them. CDR1 and CDR2 from the germline V gene are SGHTS and YDEGEE. The CDR3 has 18 residues. CDR3 protein: CASSPLTGWQGMDHEQYF. The CDR3 coding sequence is TGTGCCAGCAGCCCATTGACTGGTTGGCAGGGGATGGACCACGAGCAGTACTTC.

This clonotype was found many times. The rearrangement links TRBV2 to TRBJ1-6, with D tentatively TRBD1 (6 bases). Trimming cost V 8 bases and J 7 bases, with 15 bases left between them. This CDR3 contains 14 residues. Looked up from germline, CDR1 is SNHLY and CDR2 is FYNNEI. The CDR3 sequence is CASHTGSANSPLHF. CDR3 nucleotides: TGTGCCAGCCATACAGGGTCAGCGAATTCACCCCTCCACTTT.

Remarks on this clonotype: It may be a read error: a sequence one base away is much more abundant. It is likely a read error, because the conserved phenylalanine at the end of the CDR3 is missing. The V call is TRBV6-6, the J call TRBJ1-1, with D hard to call. Per the germline V gene, CDR1 is MNHNY and CDR2 is SVGAGI (reference sequence). The CDR3 sequence is 14 residues long. Trimming removed 5 bases at V and 0 bases at J, with 10 bases between. DNA of the CDR3: TGTGCCAGCAGTCCTCACAGCTTGAACACTGAAGCTTTCTCT. It specifies CASSPHSLNTEAFS.

This clonotype has ten or more counts. One junction end disagrees with the germline gene, perhaps due to a read error. The gene calls are TRBV7-7 and TRBJ1-4, with 7 bases matching TRBD1. The CDR3 totals 13 residues. Germline CDR1 SSHAT, CDR2 FNYEAQ (reference sequence). The CDR3 DNA is TGTGCTAGCAGCCCGACAGGGTCTGAAAAACTGTTTTTT. Translated, it gives CASSPTGSEKLFF.